This T cell receptor beta chain emerged from a study of T-cell memory formation after mild COVID-19. TCR alpha and TCR beta cDNA libraries with sample barcodes and UMIs came from 5'RACE using constant-segment primers. TCRdb redid the calling of the 5' RACE reads with MiXCR, one entry per CDR3 protein. Of under 150,000 distinct CDR3 sequences in the sample, approximately 15% were seen once. The CDR3 runs to 14 residues. Germline assignment: CDR1 DFQATT and CDR2 SNEGSKA (reference sequence). Deletions cut 3 bases from V and 5 bases from J, with 17 bases between. The gene calls are TRBV20-1 and TRBJ2-7; D is possibly TRBD1 (6 bases). Specimen: PBMCs or a T cell subset sorted from them (not recorded which). The clonotype comes from an adult woman who had mild COVID-19 (a few samples of this study predate the infection). Cell type and time point are not known. CDR3 nucleotides: TGCAGTGCTAGCGCCCAGCAGGGGACCCACGAGCAGTACTTC. This translates into CSASAQQGTHEQYF.